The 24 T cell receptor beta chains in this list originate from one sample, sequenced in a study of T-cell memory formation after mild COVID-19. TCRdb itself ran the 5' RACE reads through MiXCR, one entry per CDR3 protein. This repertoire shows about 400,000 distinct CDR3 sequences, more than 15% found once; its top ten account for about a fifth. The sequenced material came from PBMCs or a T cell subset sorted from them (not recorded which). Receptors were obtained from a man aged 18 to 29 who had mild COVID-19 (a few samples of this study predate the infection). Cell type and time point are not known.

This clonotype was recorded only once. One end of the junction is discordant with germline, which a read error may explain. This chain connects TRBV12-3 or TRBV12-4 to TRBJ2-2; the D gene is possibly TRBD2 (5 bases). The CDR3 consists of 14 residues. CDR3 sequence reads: CASSLGGITGDLFF. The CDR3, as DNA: TGTGCCAGCAGTTTAGGGGGTATAACCGGGGATCTGTTTTTT.

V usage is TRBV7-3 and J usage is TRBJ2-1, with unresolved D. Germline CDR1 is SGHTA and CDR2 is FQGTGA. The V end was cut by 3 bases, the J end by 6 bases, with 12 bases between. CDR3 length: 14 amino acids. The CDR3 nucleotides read TGTGCCAGCAGCTTTGAGCATTTTGGCAATGAGCAGTTCTTC. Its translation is CASSFEHFGNEQFF.

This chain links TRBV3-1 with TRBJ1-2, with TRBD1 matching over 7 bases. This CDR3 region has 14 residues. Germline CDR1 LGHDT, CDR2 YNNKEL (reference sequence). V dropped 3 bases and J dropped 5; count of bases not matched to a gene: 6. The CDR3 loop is CASSHTGEAYGYTF. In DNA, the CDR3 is TGTGCCAGCAGCCACACAGGGGAAGCATATGGCTACACCTTC.

For the CDR3, the DNA is TGCGCCAGCAGCCAAGATATGGGACCCTATGGCTACACCTTC. Protein product: CASSQDMGPYGYTF. This chain joins TRBV4-1 and TRBJ1-2, with D tentatively TRBD1 (5 bases). Trimming removed 0 bases at V and 4 bases at J, with 9 bases between. Germline V lookup: CDR1 MGHRA, CDR2 YSYEKL. The CDR3 runs to 14 residues.

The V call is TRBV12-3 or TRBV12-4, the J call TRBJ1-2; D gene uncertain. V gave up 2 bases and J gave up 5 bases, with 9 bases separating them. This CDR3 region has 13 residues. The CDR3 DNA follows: TGTGCCAGCAGTTTAAGTAACGGATATGGCTACACCTTC. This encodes CASSLSNGYGYTF.

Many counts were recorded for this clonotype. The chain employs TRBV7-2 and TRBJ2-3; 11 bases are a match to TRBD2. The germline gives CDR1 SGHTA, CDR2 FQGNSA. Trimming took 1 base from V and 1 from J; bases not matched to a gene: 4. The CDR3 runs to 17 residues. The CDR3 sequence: CASSLGVSGGGTDTQYF. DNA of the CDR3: TGTGCCAGCAGCTTAGGTGTTAGCGGGGGGGGCACAGATACGCAGTATTTT.

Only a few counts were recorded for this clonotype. CDR3 DNA: TGTGCCAGTAGTATCCCCGGGACCCCTCGTTATGGCTACACCTTC. It yields the protein CASSIPGTPRYGYTF. This chain uses TRBV19 with TRBJ1-2; perhaps TRBD1 as D (5 bases). Germline V lookup: CDR1 LNHDA, CDR2 SQIVND (reference sequence). The CDR3 runs to 15 residues. The V end lost 3 bases, the J end lost 5 bases, and 16 bases lay between the germline ends.

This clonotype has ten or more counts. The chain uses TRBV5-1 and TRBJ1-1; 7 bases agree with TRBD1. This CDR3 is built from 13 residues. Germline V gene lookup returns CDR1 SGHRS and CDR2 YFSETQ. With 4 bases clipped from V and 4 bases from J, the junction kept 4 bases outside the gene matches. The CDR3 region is CASSPQGFTEAFF. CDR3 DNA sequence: TGCGCCAGCAGCCCACAGGGGTTCACTGAAGCTTTCTTT.

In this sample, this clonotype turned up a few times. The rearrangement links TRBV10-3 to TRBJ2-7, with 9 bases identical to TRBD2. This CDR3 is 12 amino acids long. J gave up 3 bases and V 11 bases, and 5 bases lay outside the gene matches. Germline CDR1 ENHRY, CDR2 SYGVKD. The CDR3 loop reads CAVAGDNYEQYF. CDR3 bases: TGTGCCGTAGCGGGGGATAACTACGAGCAGTACTTC.

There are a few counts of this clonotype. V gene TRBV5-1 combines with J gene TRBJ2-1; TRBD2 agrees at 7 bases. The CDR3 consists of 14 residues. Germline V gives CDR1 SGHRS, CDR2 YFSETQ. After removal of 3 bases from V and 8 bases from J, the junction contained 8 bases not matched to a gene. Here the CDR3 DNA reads TGCGCCAGCAGCTGGAGCGGGGTAGGAGATGAGCAGTTCTTC. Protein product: CASSWSGVGDEQFF.

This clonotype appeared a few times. The CDR3 protein is CASSLSGQTSGNTIYF. The DNA of the CDR3 is TGCGCCAGCAGCTTGTCGGGACAGACCTCTGGAAACACCATATATTTT. The rearrangement links TRBV5-1 to TRBJ1-3, with TRBD1 identical over 7 bases. V lost 1 base to trimming and J lost 0 bases; unmatched junction nucleotides: 4. Germline V gene data show CDR1 as SGHRS and CDR2 as YFSETQ. The CDR3 totals 16 residues.

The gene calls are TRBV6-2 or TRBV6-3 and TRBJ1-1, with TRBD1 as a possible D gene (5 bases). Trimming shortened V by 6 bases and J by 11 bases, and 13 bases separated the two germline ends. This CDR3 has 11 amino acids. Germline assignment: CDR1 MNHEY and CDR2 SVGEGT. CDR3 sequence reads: CASSQAGVAFF. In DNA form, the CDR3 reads TGTGCCAGCAGCCAGGCGGGGGTGGCTTTCTTT.

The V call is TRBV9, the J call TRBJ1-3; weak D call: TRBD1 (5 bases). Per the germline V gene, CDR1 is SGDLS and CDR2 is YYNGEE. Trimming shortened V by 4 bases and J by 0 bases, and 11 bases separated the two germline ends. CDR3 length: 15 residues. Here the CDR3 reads CASSYEDSSGNTIYF. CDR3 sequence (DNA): TGTGCCAGCAGCTACGAAGACAGCTCTGGAAACACCATATATTTT.

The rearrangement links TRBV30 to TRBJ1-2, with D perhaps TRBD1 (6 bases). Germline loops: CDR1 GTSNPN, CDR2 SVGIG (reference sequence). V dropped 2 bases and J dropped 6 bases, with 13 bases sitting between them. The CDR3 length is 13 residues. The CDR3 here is CAWSPNRVNGYTF. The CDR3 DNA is TGTGCCTGGAGTCCCAACAGGGTTAATGGCTACACCTTC.

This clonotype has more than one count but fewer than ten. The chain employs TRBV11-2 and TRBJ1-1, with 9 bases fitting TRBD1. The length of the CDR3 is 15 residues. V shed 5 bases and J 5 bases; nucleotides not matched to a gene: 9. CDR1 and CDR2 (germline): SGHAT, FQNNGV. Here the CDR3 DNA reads TGTGCCAGCAGCCCTTACCGGGACAGGGAAACTGAAGCTTTCTTT. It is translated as CASSPYRDRETEAFF. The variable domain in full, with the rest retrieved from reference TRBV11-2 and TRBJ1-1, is EAGVAQSPRYKIIEKRQSVAFWCNPISGHATLYWYQQILGQGPKLLIQFQNNGVVDDSQLPKDRFSAERLKGVDSTLKIQPAKLEDSAVYLCASSPYRDRETEAFFGQGTRLTVV.

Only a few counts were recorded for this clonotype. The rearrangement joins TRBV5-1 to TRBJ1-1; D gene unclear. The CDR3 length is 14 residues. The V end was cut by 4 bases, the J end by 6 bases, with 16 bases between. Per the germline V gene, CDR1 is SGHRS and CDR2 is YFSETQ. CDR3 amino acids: CASSAGVMLAEAFF. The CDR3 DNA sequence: TGCGCCAGCAGCGCTGGAGTCATGCTGGCTGAAGCTTTCTTT. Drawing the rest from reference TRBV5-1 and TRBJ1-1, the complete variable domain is KAGVTQTPRYLIKTRGQQVTLSCSPISGHRSVSWYQQTPGQGLQFLFEYFSETQRNKGNFPGRFSGRQFSNSRSEMNVSTLELGDSALYLCASSAGVMLAEAFFGQGTRLTVV.

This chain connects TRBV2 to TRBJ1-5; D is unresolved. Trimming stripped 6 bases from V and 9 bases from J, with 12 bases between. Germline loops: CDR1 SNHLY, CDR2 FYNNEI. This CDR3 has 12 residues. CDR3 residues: CASRPTKAPQHF. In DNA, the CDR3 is TGTGCCAGCAGGCCTACCAAGGCGCCCCAGCATTTT.

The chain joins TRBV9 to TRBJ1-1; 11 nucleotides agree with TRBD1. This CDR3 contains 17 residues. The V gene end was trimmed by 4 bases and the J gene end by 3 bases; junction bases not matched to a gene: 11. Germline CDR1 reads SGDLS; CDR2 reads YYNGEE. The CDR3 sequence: CASSSSGTGGTYTEAFF. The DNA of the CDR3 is TGTGCCAGCAGCTCTTCCGGGACAGGGGGGACCTACACTGAAGCTTTCTTT.

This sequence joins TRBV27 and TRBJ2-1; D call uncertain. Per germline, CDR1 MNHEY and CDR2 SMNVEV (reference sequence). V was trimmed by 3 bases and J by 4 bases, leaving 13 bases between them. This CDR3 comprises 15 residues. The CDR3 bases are TGTGCCAGCAGTTTGTCGGCAGAAGATTACAATGAGCAGTTCTTC. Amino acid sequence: CASSLSAEDYNEQFF.

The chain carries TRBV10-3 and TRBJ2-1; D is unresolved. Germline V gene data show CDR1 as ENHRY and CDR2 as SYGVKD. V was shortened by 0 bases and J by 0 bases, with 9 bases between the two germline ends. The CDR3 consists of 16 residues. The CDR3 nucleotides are TGTGCCATCAGTGAGTCACGAAAGAGCTCCTACAATGAGCAGTTCTTC. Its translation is CAISESRKSSYNEQFF.

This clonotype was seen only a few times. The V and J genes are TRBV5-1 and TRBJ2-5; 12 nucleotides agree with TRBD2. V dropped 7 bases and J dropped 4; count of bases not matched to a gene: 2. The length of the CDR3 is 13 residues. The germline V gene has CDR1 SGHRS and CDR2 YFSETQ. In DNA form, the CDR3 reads TGCGCCAGCGAACTAGCGGGGGGAGAGACCCAGTACTTC. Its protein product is CASELAGGETQYF.

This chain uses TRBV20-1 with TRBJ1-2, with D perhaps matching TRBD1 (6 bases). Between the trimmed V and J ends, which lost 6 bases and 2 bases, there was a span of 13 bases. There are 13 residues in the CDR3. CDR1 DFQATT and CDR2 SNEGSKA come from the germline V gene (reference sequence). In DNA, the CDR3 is TGCAGTGCCTTGACAGGAGCCAACTATGGCTACACCTTC. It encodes CSALTGANYGYTF.

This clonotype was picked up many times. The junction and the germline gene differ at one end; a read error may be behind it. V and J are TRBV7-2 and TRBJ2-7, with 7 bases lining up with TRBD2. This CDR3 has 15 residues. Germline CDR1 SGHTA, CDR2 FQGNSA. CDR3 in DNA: TGTGCCAGCAGCCTAGCCGGGGGGAGCTCCTACGAGCAGTACTTC. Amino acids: CASSLAGGSSYEQYF.

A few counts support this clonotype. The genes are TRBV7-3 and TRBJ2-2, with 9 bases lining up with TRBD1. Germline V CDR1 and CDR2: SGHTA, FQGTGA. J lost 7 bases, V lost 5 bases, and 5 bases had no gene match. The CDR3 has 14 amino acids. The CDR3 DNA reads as TGTGCCAGCAGCCTGACAGGGGGAGGCGGGGAGCTGTTTTTT. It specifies CASSLTGGGGELFF.